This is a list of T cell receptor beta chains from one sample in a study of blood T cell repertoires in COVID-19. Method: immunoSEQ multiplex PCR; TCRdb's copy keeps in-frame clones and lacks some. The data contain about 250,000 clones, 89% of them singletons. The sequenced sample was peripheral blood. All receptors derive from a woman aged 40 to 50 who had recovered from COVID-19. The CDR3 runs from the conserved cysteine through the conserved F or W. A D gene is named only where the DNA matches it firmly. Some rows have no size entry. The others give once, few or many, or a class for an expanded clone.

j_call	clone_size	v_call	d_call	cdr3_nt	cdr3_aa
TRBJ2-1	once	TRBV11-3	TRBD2	TGTGCCAGCAGCCCTCTGGCCGGGGGGGCTCACAATGAGCAGTTCTTC	CASSPLAGGAHNEQFF
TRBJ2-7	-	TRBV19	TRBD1	TGTGCCAGTAGTATAGATCGACAGGGTAACGAGCAGTACTTC	CASSIDRQGNEQYF
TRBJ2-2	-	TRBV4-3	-	TGCGCCAGCCGATCGGGGTACGCCACCGGGGAGCTGTTTTTT	CASRSGYATGELFF
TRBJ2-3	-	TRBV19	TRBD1	TGTGCCAGTAGTATGTACTTCAGGGGGATAGATACGCAGTATTTT	CASSMYFRGIDTQYF
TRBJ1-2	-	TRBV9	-	TGTGCCAGCAGCGTAGATGGAGGGTATAATGGCTACACCTTC	CASSVDGGYNGYTF
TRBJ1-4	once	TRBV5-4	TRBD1	TGTGCCAGCAGCTTGGGACAGGGGACATCAACTAATGAAAAACTGTTTTTT	CASSLGQGTSTNEKLFF
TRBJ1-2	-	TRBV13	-	TGTGCCAGCAGCCTCCGGGACCCGCGGGGCTATGGCTACACCTTC	CASSLRDPRGYGYTF
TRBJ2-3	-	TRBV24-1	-	TGTGCCACCAGTGACCCTGGGCAGGCAGATACGCAGTATTTT	CATSDPGQADTQYF
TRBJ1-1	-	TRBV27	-	TGTGCCAGCAGTTCCCGTAGGGGGAACACTGAAGCTTTCTTT	CASSSRRGNTEAFF
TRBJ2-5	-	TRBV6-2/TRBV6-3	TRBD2	TGTGCCAGCCGTTATACAGCGGGAGTAAGGGAGACCCAGTACTTC	CASRYTAGVRETQYF
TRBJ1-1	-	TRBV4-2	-	TGTGCCAGCAGCCCAGAACAAGGACTTTCAGGGGCTGAAGCTTTCTTT	CASSPEQGLSGAEAFF
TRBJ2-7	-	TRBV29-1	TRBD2	TGCAGCGTTGTTCCGGTCGGGAGGGTATTCGAGCAGTACTTC	CSVVPVGRVFEQYF
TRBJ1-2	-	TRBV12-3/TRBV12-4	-	TGTGCCAGCCAGGGTAGTTCTAACTATGGCTACACCTTC	CASQGSSNYGYTF
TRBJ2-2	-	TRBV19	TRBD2	TGTGCCAGTAGTATTTTGGGAGGGACCGGGGAGCTGTTTTTT	CASSILGGTGELFF
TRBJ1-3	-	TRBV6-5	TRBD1	TGTGCCAGCAGGAAAGGGGGCGCAACTGGAAACACCATATATTTT	CASRKGGATGNTIYF
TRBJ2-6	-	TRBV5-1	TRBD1	TGCGCCAGCAGCTTGGTCAGGGGGCGCGTAACTGGGGCCAACGTCCTGACTTTC	CASSLVRGRVTGANVLTF
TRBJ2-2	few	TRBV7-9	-	TGTGCCAGCAGCCGCCTCGGTGGCACGACTAACACCGGGGAGCTGTTTTTT	CASSRLGGTTNTGELFF
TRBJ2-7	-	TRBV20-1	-	TGCAGTGCTTGGACAGATTACGAGCAGTACTTC	CSAWTDYEQYF
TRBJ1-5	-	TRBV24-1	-	TGTGCCACCAGTTCGGGGGGGAGAAAAAGCAATCAGCCCCAGCATTTT	CATSSGGRKSNQPQHF
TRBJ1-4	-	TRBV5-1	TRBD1	TGCGCCAGCAGCCCCGGGACAGGGAGTGAAAAACTGTTTTTT	CASSPGTGSEKLFF
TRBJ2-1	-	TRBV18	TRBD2	TGTGCCAGCTCACCACTTGCGGGGGGAAACGTAAATGAGCAGTTCTTC	CASSPLAGGNVNEQFF
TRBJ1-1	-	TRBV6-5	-	TGTGCCAGCAGTTACATCAGGGGCATGAACACTGAAGCTTTCTTT	CASSYIRGMNTEAFF
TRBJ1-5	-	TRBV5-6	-	TGTGCCAGCAGCTTGTTCCCCGCAGGTGTTCAGCCCCAGCATTTT	CASSLFPAGVQPQHF
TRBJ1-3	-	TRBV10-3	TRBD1	TGTGCCATCGGGAGCGACAGGGAGGCTGGAAACACCATATATTTT	CAIGSDREAGNTIYF
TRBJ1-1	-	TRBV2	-	TGTGCCAGCGGCCCGGGTCCTTCTGAAGCTTTCTTT	CASGPGPSEAFF
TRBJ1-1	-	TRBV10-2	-	TGCGCCAGCAGTGAGGGGTGGGGGGGGAAGTCTGAAGCTTTCTTT	CASSEGWGGKSEAFF
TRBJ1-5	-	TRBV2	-	TGTGCCAGCAGTGAGCTGGGTGGAGGATCGCCCCAGCATTTT	CASSELGGGSPQHF
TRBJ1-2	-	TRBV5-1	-	TGCGCCAGCACCCTCTTTCCGGGGAATTCTGATGGCTACACCTTC	CASTLFPGNSDGYTF
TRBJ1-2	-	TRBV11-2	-	TGTGCCAGCAGCTTGGCATTTAACTATGGCTACACCTTC	CASSLAFNYGYTF
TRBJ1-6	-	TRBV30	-	TGTGCCTGGAGTGAAACTTTCGGGTCCTCACCCCTCCACTTT	CAWSETFGSSPLHF
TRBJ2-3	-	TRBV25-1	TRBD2	TGTGCCAGCAGTGCGACTAGCGGGACGATCACAGATACGCAGTATTTT	CASSATSGTITDTQYF
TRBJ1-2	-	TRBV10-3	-	TGTGCCATCAGGTCTGGGGGGGTGGACGGCTACACCTTC	CAIRSGGVDGYTF